The T cell receptor (beta chain) under discussion was sequenced for a study of identical twins. This clonotype has only a few counts. Antigen specificity is unknown. This CDR3 is 21 amino acids long. V trimming: 5 bases; J trimming: 2 bases; junction bases outside the gene matches: 19. Germline V CDR1 and CDR2: LNHNV, YYDKDF (reference sequence). TCRdb reprocessed the 5' RACE reads with MiXCR, giving one entry per CDR3 protein. The sample consists of over 250,000 distinct CDR3 sequences, roughly 9.8% of them appearing once. Study conclusions and caveats: Without tracking the same donors, conclusions rested on cross-sectional statistical analysis.

In addition, the sample was reused for a study of yellow fever vaccine responses in identical twins.

The chain is built from TRBV15 and TRBJ2-5, with 14 bases that match TRBD2. The TCR originated in a woman aged 18-30 years in good health. Sequencing was carried out using CD8+ T cells sorted from blood. CDR3 sequence reads: CATSAEGLAGVRSVWQETQYF. The CDR3 nucleotides read TGTGCCACCAGCGCCGAGGGACTAGCGGGAGTGCGATCCGTATGGCAAGAGACCCAGTACTTC.